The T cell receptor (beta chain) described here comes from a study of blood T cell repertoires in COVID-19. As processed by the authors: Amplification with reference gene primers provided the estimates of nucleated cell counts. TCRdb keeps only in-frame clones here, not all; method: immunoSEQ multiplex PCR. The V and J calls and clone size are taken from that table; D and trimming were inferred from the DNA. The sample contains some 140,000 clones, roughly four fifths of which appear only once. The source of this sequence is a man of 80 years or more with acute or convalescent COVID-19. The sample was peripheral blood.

CDR3 sequence: CASSTESGGPSTDTQYF. The CDR3 bases are TGTGCCAGCAGTACAGAGAGCGGGGGGCCAAGCACAGATACGCAGTATTTT. The gene calls are TRBV2 and TRBJ2-3; 9 nucleotides align to TRBD2. Trimming removed 5 bases from V and 0 bases from J; junction bases left unmatched: 9. CDR1 is SNHLY and CDR2 is FYNNEI in the germline V gene. The CDR3 spans 17 residues.